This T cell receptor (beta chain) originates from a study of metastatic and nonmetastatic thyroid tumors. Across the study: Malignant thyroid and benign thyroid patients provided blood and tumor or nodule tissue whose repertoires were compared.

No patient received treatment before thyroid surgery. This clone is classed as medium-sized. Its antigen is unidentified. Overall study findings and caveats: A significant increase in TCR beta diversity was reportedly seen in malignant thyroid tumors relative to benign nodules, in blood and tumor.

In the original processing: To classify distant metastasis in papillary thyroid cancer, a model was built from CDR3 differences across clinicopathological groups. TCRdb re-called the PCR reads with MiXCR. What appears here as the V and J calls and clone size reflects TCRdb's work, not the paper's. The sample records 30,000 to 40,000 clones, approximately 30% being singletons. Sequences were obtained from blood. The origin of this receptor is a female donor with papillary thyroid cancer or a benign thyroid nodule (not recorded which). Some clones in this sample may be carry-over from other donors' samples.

CDR3 bases: TGTGCCAGCAGTACCCGACAGGGGGCGTTAGAGACCCAGTACTTC. It is translated as CASSTRQGALETQYF. V is TRBV6-1 and J is TRBJ2-5, with 10 nucleotides matching TRBD1. Per the germline V gene, CDR1 is MNHNS and CDR2 is SASEGT. V was pared by 5 bases and J by 4 bases, with 7 bases of the junction left unmatched. The CDR3 consists of 15 residues.